This T cell receptor beta chain is from a study of Tregs in tolerant kidney transplant recipients. Profiled with immunoSEQ multiplex PCR; TCRdb holds only in-frame clones, not every one. The table records 75,000 to 100,000 clones, approximately 93% of them present only once. Mixed chimerism was transient after nonmyeloablative marrow transplants from related graft donors. Unstimulated Tregs (CD4+CD25+CD127-) and CD4+CD25- non-Tregs were sorted from PBMCs. Trimming removed 5 bases from V and 5 bases from J, with 13 bases in between. Germline V lookup: CDR1 LNHDA, CDR2 SQIVND (reference sequence). The CDR3 has 13 amino acids.

This chain uses TRBV19 with TRBJ2-7, with D perhaps matching TRBD2 (6 bases). The clonotype comes from a human patient who received a combined kidney and bone marrow transplant. Part of the T cells may come from the graft donor. Sample: CD4+ T cells from blood (PBMCs), taken 12 months after the transplant. The CDR3 sequence: CASSFSGAHEQYF. Written as DNA, the CDR3 is TGTGCCAGTAGTTTTTCGGGAGCCCACGAGCAGTACTTC. Combining the CDR3 with reference TRBV19 and TRBJ2-7 gives the whole variable domain DGGITQSPKYLFRKEGQNVTLSCEQNLNHDAMYWYRQDPGQGLRLIYYSQIVNDFQKGDIAEGYSVSREKKESFPLTVTSAQKNPTAFYLCASSFSGAHEQYFGPGTRLTVT.